The 9 T cell receptor beta chains in this list originate from one sample, sequenced in a study of blood T cell repertoires in COVID-19. Only in-frame clones appear in the TCRdb table, and some are missing; sequencing was by immunoSEQ multiplex PCR. Found here are roughly 210,000 clones, 80% to 90% of them singletons; the top ten hold about 10%. Sequencing was done on a sample of peripheral blood. These receptors were taken from a woman older than 75 with COVID-19, enrolled during active disease.

The chain combines TRBV15 with TRBJ2-3; no clear D gene. V was clipped by 0 bases and J by 4 bases, with 5 bases between them. Germline assignment: CDR1 LNHNV and CDR2 YYDKDF (reference sequence). This CDR3 has 13 residues. The CDR3 region has the DNA TGTGCCACCAGCAGAGATCTTTCAGATACGCAGTATTTT. Translation gives CATSRDLSDTQYF.

V usage is TRBV19 and J usage is TRBJ1-5; tentatively, D is TRBD1 (6 bases). V gave up 3 bases and J gave up 0 bases, with 15 bases separating them. Germline V CDR1 and CDR2: LNHDA, SQIVND (reference sequence). The CDR3 extends over 17 amino acids. This chain's CDR3 is CASSILQGTYSNQPQHF. The CDR3 DNA follows: TGTGCCAGTAGTATTTTGCAGGGGACCTATAGCAATCAGCCCCAGCATTTT.

The chain combines TRBV19 with TRBJ1-3, with D perhaps matching TRBD1 (5 bases). Germline assignment: CDR1 LNHDA and CDR2 SQIVND (reference sequence). The CDR3 has 13 residues. With 6 bases removed from V and 2 bases from J, the gap between germline ends came to 8 bases. The DNA of the CDR3 is TGTGCCAGTAGCGCAGGGCCTGGAAACACCATATATTTT. This encodes CASSAGPGNTIYF.

The V call is TRBV15, the J call TRBJ2-1; 9 nucleotides match TRBD2. Germline loops: CDR1 LNHNV, CDR2 YYDKDF (reference sequence). The CDR3 length is 17 residues. Trimming cost V 0 bases and J 4 bases; bases outside gene matches: 7. The CDR3 nucleotides read TGTGCCACCAGCAGAGATGGAGGGACTAGCCAGTACAATGAGCAGTTCTTC. This translates into CATSRDGGTSQYNEQFF. The entire variable domain, with the rest obtained from reference TRBV15 and TRBJ2-1, is as follows: DAMVIQNPRYQVTQFGKPVTLSCSQTLNHNVMYWYQQKSSQAPKLLFHYYDKDFNNEADTPDNFQSRRPNTSFCFLDIRSPGLGDTAMYLCATSRDGGTSQYNEQFFGPGTRLTVL.

This clone appeared a single time. The chain combines TRBV10-3 with TRBJ2-1, with D uncertain. This CDR3 contains 11 residues. Trimming removed 8 bases from V and 7 bases from J, with 9 bases in between. Per the germline V gene, CDR1 is ENHRY and CDR2 is SYGVKD. This chain's CDR3 is CAIQEANEQFF. In DNA, the CDR3 is TGTGCCATCCAGGAAGCAAATGAGCAGTTCTTC.

The V call is TRBV3-1 (or the pseudogene TRBV3-2), the J call TRBJ1-1; D is unclear. The germline V gene encodes CDR1 LGHDT and CDR2 YNNKEL (reference sequence). The CDR3 is made up of 16 amino acids. V lost 0 bases to trimming and J lost 1 base, with 12 bases between them. The CDR3 sequence is CASSQEGGKGNTEAFF. The CDR3 DNA is TGTGCCAGCAGCCAAGAGGGCGGGAAAGGGAACACTGAAGCTTTCTTT.

The rearrangement links TRBV7-9 to TRBJ2-2; a possible D gene is TRBD2 (5 bases). V lost 1 base to trimming and J lost 7 bases, with 16 bases between them. This CDR3 spans 16 amino acids. Germline values: CDR1 SEHNR, CDR2 FQNEAQ (reference sequence). The CDR3 bases are TGTGCCAGCAGCTTAGAGGTCCCTAGCACCGTCGGGGAGCTGTTTTTT. Translating gives CASSLEVPSTVGELFF. The whole variable domain, filled in from reference TRBV7-9 and TRBJ2-2, reads DTGVSQNPRHKITKRGQNVTFRCDPISEHNRLYWYRQTLGQGPEFLTYFQNEAQLEKSRLLSDRFSAERPKGSFSTLEIQRTEQGDSAMYLCASSLEVPSTVGELFFGEGSRLTVL.

The rearrangement links TRBV4-1 to TRBJ2-2; 10 positions match TRBD2. Germline lookup yields CDR1 MGHRA and CDR2 YSYEKL. V shed 0 bases and J 8 bases; nucleotides not matched to a gene: 9. The CDR3 contains 17 residues. In DNA form, the CDR3 reads TGCGCCAGCAGCCAAGAAGCGAGCGGGGGGGTTAAAGGGGAGCTGTTTTTT. Translation gives CASSQEASGGVKGELFF.

This chain joins TRBV7-8 and TRBJ1-2; unclear D gene. Germline V CDR1 and CDR2: SGHVS, FQNEAQ. This CDR3 contains 17 residues. With 5 bases removed from V and 0 bases from J, the gap between germline ends came to 19 bases. CDR3 protein: CASSPEALRSANYGYTF. CDR3 DNA: TGTGCCAGCAGCCCGGAAGCCCTCAGGTCAGCTAACTATGGCTACACCTTC.